This paragraph covers one T cell receptor beta chain sequence. No antigen is known for it. The assay was run at survey level. Here immunoSEQ multiplex PCR was the method, and the copy in TCRdb shows in-frame clones only, minus some. This table has more than 90,000 clones, less than 80% appearing once. This specimen belongs to a study of fetal regulatory T cell absence and autoimmunity. The study, taken as a whole, reports: Oligoclonal TCR enrichment in pancreas over cord blood reached over 90-fold for some clones. In IPEX syndrome, oligoclonal enrichment was read as supporting prenatal antigen-driven autoimmunity in the pancreas.

Trimming at V came to 5 bases and at J to 2 bases, leaving 3 bases not matched to a gene. This CDR3 region has 15 residues. The germline CDR1 and CDR2 sequences are MNHEY and SVGAGI. The chain couples TRBV6-5 to TRBJ2-1, with TRBD2 matching over 10 bases. Sequences were obtained from pancreas tissue. The clonotype comes from a male donor with IPEX syndrome. The CDR3 is CASSLGTSAYNEQFF. CDR3 DNA sequence: TGTGCCAGCAGTCTTGGGACTAGCGCCTACAATGAGCAGTTCTTC.